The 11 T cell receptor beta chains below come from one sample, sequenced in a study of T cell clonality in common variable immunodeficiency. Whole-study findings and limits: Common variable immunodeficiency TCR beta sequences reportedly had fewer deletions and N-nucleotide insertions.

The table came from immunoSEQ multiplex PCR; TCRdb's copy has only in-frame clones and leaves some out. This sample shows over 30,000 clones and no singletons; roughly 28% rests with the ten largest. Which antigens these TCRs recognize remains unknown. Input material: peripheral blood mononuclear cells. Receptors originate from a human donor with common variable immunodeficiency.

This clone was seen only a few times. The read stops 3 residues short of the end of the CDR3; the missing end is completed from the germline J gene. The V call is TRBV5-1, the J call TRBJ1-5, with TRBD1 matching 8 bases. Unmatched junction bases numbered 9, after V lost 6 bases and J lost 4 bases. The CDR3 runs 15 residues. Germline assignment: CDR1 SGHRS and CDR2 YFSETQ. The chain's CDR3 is CASKLGTGGNQPQHF. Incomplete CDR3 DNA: TGCGCCAGCAAGCTTGGCACAGGGGGGAATCAGCCC.

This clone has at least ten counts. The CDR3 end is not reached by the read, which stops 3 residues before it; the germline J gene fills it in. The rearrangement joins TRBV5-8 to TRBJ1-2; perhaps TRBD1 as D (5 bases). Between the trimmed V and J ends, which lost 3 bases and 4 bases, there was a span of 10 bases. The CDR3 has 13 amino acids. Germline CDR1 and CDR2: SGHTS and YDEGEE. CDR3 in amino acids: CASSWGDVYGYTF. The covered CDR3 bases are TGTGCCAGCAGCTGGGGGGACGTCTATGGC.

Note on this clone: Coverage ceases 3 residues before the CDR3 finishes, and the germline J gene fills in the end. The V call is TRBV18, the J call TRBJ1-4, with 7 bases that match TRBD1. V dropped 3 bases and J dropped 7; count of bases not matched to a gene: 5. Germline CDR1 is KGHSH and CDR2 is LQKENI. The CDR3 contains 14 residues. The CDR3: CASSPRGQTEKLFF. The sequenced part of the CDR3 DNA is TGTGCCAGCTCACCTCGGGGACAGACTGAAAAA.

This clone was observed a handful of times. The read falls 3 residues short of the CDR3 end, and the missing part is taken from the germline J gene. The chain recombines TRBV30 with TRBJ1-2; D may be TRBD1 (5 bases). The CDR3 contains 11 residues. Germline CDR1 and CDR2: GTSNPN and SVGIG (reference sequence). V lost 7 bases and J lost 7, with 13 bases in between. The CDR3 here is CASQRGGGYTF. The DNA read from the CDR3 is TGTGCCTCACAACGGGGGGGTGGC.

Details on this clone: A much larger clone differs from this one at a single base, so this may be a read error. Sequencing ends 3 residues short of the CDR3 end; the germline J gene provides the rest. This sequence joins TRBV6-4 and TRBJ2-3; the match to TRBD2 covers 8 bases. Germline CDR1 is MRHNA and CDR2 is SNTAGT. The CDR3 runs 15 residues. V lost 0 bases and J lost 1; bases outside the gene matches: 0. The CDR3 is CASSDSSGGTDTQYF. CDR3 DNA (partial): TGTGCCAGCAGTGACTCTAGCGGGGGCACAGATACG.

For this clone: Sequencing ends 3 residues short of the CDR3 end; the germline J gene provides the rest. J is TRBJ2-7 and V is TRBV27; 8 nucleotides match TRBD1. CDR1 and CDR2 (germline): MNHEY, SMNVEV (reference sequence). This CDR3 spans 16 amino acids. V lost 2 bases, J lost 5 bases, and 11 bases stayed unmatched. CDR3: CASSLRGSTGVDEQYF. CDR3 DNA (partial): TGTGCCAGCAGTTTAAGGGGTTCGACAGGGGTGGACGAG.

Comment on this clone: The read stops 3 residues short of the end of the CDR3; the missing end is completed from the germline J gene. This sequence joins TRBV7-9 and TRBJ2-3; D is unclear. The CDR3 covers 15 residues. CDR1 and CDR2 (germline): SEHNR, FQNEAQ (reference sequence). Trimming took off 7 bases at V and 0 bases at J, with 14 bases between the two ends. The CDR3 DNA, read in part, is TGTGCCAGCATCCATGGGCCTGTTAGCACAGATACG. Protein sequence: CASIHGPVSTDT. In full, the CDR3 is CASIHGPVSTDTQYF.

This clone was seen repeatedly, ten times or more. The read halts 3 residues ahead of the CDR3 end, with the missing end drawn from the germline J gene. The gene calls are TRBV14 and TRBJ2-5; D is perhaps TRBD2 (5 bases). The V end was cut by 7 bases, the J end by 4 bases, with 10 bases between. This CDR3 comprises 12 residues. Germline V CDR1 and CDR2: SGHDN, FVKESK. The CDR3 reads CASKLEGETQYF. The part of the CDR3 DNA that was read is TGTGCCAGCAAGTTAGAGGGAGAGACC.

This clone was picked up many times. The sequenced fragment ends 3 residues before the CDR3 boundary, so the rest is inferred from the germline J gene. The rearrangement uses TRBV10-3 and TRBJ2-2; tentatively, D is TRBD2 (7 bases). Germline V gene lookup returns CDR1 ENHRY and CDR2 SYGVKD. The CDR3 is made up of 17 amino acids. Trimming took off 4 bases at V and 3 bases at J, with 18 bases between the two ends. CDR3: CAISVDPGEGDTGELFF. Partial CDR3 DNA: TGTGCCATCAGTGTGGACCCAGGGGAGGGGGACACCGGGGAG.

CDR3 amino acids: CASSLVGTANNEKLFF. The CDR3 DNA, read in part, is TGTGCCAGCAGCTTAGTAGGGACAGCGAATAATGAAAAA. The gene calls are TRBV7-8 and TRBJ1-4; 7 bases agree with TRBD1. The observed sequence ends 3 residues before the CDR3 terminus, with the missing tail filled in from the germline J gene. CDR1 SGHVS and CDR2 FQNEAQ come from the germline V gene. V shed 1 base and J 4 bases; nucleotides not matched to a gene: 6. The CDR3 sequence is 16 residues long.

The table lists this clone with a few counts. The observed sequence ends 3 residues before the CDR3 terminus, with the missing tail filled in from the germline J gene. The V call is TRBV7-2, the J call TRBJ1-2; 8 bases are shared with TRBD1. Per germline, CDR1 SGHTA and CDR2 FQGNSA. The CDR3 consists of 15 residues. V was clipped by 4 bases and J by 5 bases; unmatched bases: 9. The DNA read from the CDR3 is TGTGCCAGCAGCTATTTCGGACAGGGTCTTTATGGC. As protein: CASSYFGQGLYG. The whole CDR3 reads CASSYFGQGLYGYTF.